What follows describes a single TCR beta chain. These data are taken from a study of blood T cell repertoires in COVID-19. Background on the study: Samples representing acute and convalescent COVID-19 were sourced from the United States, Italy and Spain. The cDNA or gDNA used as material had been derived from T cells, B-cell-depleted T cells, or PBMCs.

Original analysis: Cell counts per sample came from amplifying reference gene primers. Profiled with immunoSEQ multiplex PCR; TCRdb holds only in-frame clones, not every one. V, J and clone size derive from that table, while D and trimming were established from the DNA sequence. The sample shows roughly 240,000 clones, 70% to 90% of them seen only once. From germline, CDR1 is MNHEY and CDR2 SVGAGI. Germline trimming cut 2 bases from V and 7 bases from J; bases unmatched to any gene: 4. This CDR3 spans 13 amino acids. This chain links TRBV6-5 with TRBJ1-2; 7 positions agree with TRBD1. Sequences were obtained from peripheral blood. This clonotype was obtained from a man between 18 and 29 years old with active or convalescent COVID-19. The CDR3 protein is CASSYEGAGGYTF. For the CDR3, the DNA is TGTGCCAGCAGTTACGAGGGGGCGGGTGGCTACACCTTC.